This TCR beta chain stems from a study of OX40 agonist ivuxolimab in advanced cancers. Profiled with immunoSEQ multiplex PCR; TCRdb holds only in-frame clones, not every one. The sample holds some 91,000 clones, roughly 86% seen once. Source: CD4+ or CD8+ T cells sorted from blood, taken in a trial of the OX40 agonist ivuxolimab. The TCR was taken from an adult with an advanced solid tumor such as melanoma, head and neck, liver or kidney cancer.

The CDR3, as DNA: TGCAGCGCCGGGACAGGGACGGGTGGAGAGACCCAGTACTTC. This translates into CSAGTGTGGETQYF. The genes are TRBV29-1 and TRBJ2-5; 9 bases agree with TRBD1. Germline V gene data show CDR1 as SQVTM and CDR2 as ANQGSEA. The CDR3 totals 14 residues. Germline trimming cut 7 bases from V and 4 bases from J; bases unmatched to any gene: 10.